This is a list of T cell receptor beta chains from one sample in a study of cytomegalovirus exposure and HLA in healthy donors. Method: immunoSEQ multiplex PCR; TCRdb's copy keeps in-frame clones and lacks some. The repertoire holds 110,000 or so clones, with 60% to 80% as singletons. Material: PBMCs. Receptors originate from a woman in her twenties or thirties in good health and CMV-seropositive. The CDR3 runs from the conserved cysteine through the conserved F or W. A D gene is named only where the DNA matches it firmly. Clone size appears in some rows only: once, few, many, or a class for an expanded clone.

D gene	clone size	V gene	J gene	CDR3 protein	CDR3 DNA
TRBD2	.	TRBV7-6	TRBJ2-7	CASSLGAGTSGLSYEQYF	TGTGCCAGCAGCTTAGGGGCCGGGACTAGCGGGCTCTCCTACGAGCAGTACTTC
TRBD2	.	TRBV5-4	TRBJ2-1	CASSSLAGGPGEQFF	TGTGCCAGCAGTTCACTAGCGGGGGGGCCGGGAGAGCAGTTCTTC
.	.	TRBV20-1	TRBJ1-2	CSARGVGGYTF	TGCAGTGCGAGAGGGGTCGGGGGCTACACCTTC
.	.	TRBV27	TRBJ1-1	CASSPGWTDTEAFF	TGTGCCAGCAGTCCGGGGTGGACCGACACTGAAGCTTTCTTT
TRBD1	few	TRBV19	TRBJ1-1	CASISRDRGMNTEAFF	TGTGCCAGTATTTCCAGGGACAGGGGAATGAACACTGAAGCTTTCTTT
TRBD1	.	TRBV7-9	TRBJ1-1	CASSRRRQGQYRTEAFF	TGTGCCAGCAGCCGGAGACGACAGGGGCAGTATCGCACTGAAGCTTTCTTT
.	.	TRBV7-2	TRBJ2-2	CASELTGELFF	TGTGCCAGCGAACTGACCGGGGAGCTGTTTTTT
TRBD2	.	TRBV15	TRBJ2-1	CATSRDAVSGRSSYNEQFF	TGTGCCACCAGCAGAGATGCGGTTAGCGGGAGGAGCTCCTACAATGAGCAGTTCTTC
.	once	TRBV4-1	TRBJ2-7	CASSQDGSGLNEQYF	TGCGCCAGCAGCCAAGATGGATCAGGGCTGAACGAGCAGTACTTC
.	.	TRBV27	TRBJ2-3	CASSLSSVPEENPDTQYF	TGTGCCAGCAGTTTATCGAGCGTACCAGAAGAAAATCCAGATACGCAGTATTTT
.	.	TRBV11-2	TRBJ1-1	CASSLDLRSPMNTEAFF	TGTGCCAGCAGCTTAGATCTCAGGTCACCCATGAACACTGAAGCTTTCTTT
TRBD1	.	TRBV14	TRBJ1-1	CASSPEDRLTEAFF	TGTGCCAGCAGCCCTGAGGACAGGCTCACTGAAGCTTTCTTT
TRBD2	.	TRBV6-5	TRBJ2-1	CASSPRTRDNNEQFF	TGTGCCAGCAGTCCAAGGACTAGGGATAACAATGAGCAGTTCTTC
.	once	TRBV7-2	TRBJ2-7	CASSPMGGYEQYF	TGTGCCAGCAGCCCGATGGGGGGCTACGAGCAGTACTTC
.	.	TRBV10-1	TRBJ1-6	CASSAIRQGQRSPLHF	TGCGCCAGCAGTGCTATACGGCAGGGGCAGAGGTCACCCCTCCACTTT
.	.	TRBV5-1	TRBJ1-4	CASSSGSGGTNEKLFF	TGCGCCAGCAGCTCGGGATCCGGCGGGACTAATGAAAAACTGTTTTTT
.	.	TRBV18	TRBJ2-3	CASSRQESSTDTQYF	TGTGCCAGCTCACGACAGGAGTCAAGCACAGATACGCAGTATTTT
TRBD2	.	TRBV9	TRBJ2-5	CASSVSGGAVRETQYF	TGTGCCAGCAGCGTTAGCGGGGGGGCGGTTAGGGAGACCCAGTACTTC
TRBD2	few	TRBV7-9	TRBJ2-1	CASSLGTSGGEKQFF	TGTGCCAGCAGCTTAGGGACTAGCGGGGGGGAAAAGCAGTTCTTC
TRBD1	.	TRBV6-5	TRBJ1-2	CASSYATGNGYTF	TGTGCCAGCAGTTACGCGACAGGGAATGGCTACACCTTC
.	.	TRBV7-3	TRBJ2-3	CASSFQGADTQYF	TGTGCCAGCAGCTTCCAGGGCGCAGATACGCAGTATTTT
TRBD2	.	TRBV27	TRBJ2-3	CASSQYLAGFTDTQYF	TGTGCCAGCAGCCAATATCTAGCGGGATTCACAGATACGCAGTATTTT
.	.	TRBV5-4	TRBJ2-7	CASRPTGGDYEQYF	TGTGCCAGCAGACCGACAGGCGGAGACTACGAGCAGTACTTC
.	.	TRBV11-2	TRBJ2-5	CASSLDQNQETQYF	TGTGCCAGCAGCTTAGATCAGAACCAGGAGACCCAGTACTTC
.	.	TRBV18	TRBJ1-5	CASSHGGRPQHF	TGTGCCAGCTCACATGGGGGGAGGCCCCAGCATTTT
TRBD1	few	TRBV5-6	TRBJ2-7	CASSPVGTGGFEQYF	TGTGCCAGCAGCCCGGTCGGGACAGGGGGCTTCGAGCAGTACTTC
.	once	TRBV2	TRBJ2-7	CASRSGINSYEQYF	TGTGCCAGCAGGTCGGGGATAAATTCCTACGAGCAGTACTTC
TRBD1	once	TRBV4-1	TRBJ1-2	CASSLADRADGYTF	TGCGCCAGCAGCCTAGCAGACAGGGCGGATGGCTACACCTTC
TRBD1	.	TRBV13	TRBJ2-2	CASSLSLGQGGGAGELFF	TGTGCCAGCAGCTTAAGTTTAGGACAGGGTGGAGGAGCCGGGGAGCTGTTTTTT
.	.	TRBV28	TRBJ1-5	CASSPTTGSSNQPQHF	TGTGCCAGCAGTCCTACGACAGGTTCTAGCAATCAGCCCCAGCATTTT
TRBD1	few	TRBV18	TRBJ1-2	CASSRVNRDSLNYGYTF	TGTGCCAGCTCACGGGTGAATCGGGACAGTCTTAACTATGGCTACACCTTC
.	.	TRBV2	TRBJ2-5	CASKQARLQETQYF	TGTGCCAGCAAGCAGGCCCGCCTGCAAGAGACCCAGTACTTC
TRBD1	.	TRBV19	TRBJ2-2	CASRRPGQGSGELFF	TGTGCCAGTAGGAGACCGGGACAGGGTTCGGGGGAGCTGTTTTTT
.	.	TRBV12-5	TRBJ1-2	CASGFTGYSYGYTF	TGTGCTAGTGGTTTCACAGGATACTCTTATGGCTACACCTTC
.	.	TRBV13	TRBJ1-1	CASSLGRGGLGRDTEAFF	TGTGCCAGCAGCTTAGGCCGAGGGGGTTTGGGTCGGGACACTGAAGCTTTCTTT
TRBD2	once	TRBV5-6	TRBJ2-4	CASSLAGGFVGKNIQYF	TGTGCCAGCAGCCTAGCGGGGGGGTTTGTCGGCAAAAACATTCAGTACTTC
.	.	TRBV20-1	TRBJ2-1	CSASDNEQFF	TGCAGTGCTAGCGACAATGAGCAGTTCTTC
.	.	TRBV5-4	TRBJ1-4	CASSLGGVLGEKLFF	TGTGCCAGCAGCTTGGGCGGGGTTTTGGGTGAAAAACTGTTTTTT
.	.	TRBV5-1	TRBJ1-1	CASSLTGPLNTEAFF	TGCGCCAGCAGCTTGACGGGTCCTTTGAACACTGAAGCTTTCTTT
.	.	TRBV10-3	TRBJ1-2	CAISESQITYGYTF	TGTGCCATCAGTGAATCGCAGATTACCTATGGCTACACCTTC
TRBD1	.	TRBV29-1	TRBJ1-2	CSVEGIGTGFNYGYTF	TGCAGCGTTGAGGGAATCGGGACAGGTTTTAACTATGGCTACACCTTC
.	.	TRBV6-5	TRBJ1-5	CASSYDIRQPQHF	TGTGCCAGCAGTTACGACATAAGACAGCCCCAGCATTTT
TRBD1	.	TRBV5-1	TRBJ2-3	CAGSPGQGLDTQYF	TGCGCCGGCAGCCCAGGACAGGGGCTTGATACGCAGTATTTT
.	.	TRBV29-1	TRBJ1-1	CSASFPRDWNTEAFF	TGCAGCGCCTCTTTTCCCCGGGACTGGAACACTGAAGCTTTCTTT
.	.	TRBV2	TRBJ1-6	CATNPQGSGSPLHF	TGTGCCACCAACCCACAGGGATCGGGTTCACCCCTCCACTTT
.	.	TRBV11-2	TRBJ2-7	CASSSPESSVNEQYF	TGTGCCAGCAGCTCCCCCGAATCTAGCGTAAACGAGCAGTACTTC
.	few	TRBV6-5	TRBJ1-1	CASSYGGGTEAFF	TGTGCCAGCAGTTACGGCGGGGGCACTGAAGCTTTCTTT
.	.	TRBV6-1	TRBJ1-1	CASRGQNTEAFF	TGTGCCAGCAGGGGACAAAACACTGAAGCTTTCTTT
.	.	TRBV5-1	TRBJ2-7	CASYRDSSYEQYF	TGCGCCAGCTACCGGGACTCCTCCTACGAGCAGTACTTC
.	.	TRBV5-4	TRBJ1-2	CASSLGGAGPNYGYTF	TGTGCCAGCAGCTTAGGGGGGGCAGGCCCTAACTATGGCTACACCTTC
.	.	TRBV10-3	TRBJ1-1	CAISEGGGSLYTEAFF	TGTGCCATCAGTGAGGGGGGGGGCAGCTTGTACACTGAAGCTTTCTTT
.	.	TRBV30	TRBJ1-4	CAWSLKASRGEKLFF	TGTGCCTGGAGTTTAAAAGCCTCTAGAGGGGAAAAACTGTTTTTT
.	.	TRBV10-3	TRBJ1-5	CAISESGALQPQHF	TGTGCCATCAGTGAATCTGGAGCGCTTCAGCCCCAGCATTTT
TRBD2	.	TRBV5-1	TRBJ2-5	CASSWGGTQYF	TGCGCCAGCAGCTGGGGGGGGACCCAGTACTTC
TRBD1	.	TRBV11-2	TRBJ1-1	CASSPRQGLNTEAFF	TGTGCCAGCAGCCCGAGACAGGGTCTGAACACTGAAGCTTTCTTT
.	.	TRBV21-1	TRBJ2-4	CASSEQGALHIQYF	TGTGCCAGCAGCGAACAGGGGGCGTTGCACATTCAGTACTTC
.	.	TRBV5-1	TRBJ1-6	CASTTEQGSNSPLHF	TGCGCCAGCACCACGGAACAGGGAAGTAATTCACCCCTCCACTTT
.	few	TRBV7-9	TRBJ1-1	CASSSMGAQNTEAFF	TGTGCCAGCAGCTCGATGGGGGCGCAGAACACTGAAGCTTTCTTT
TRBD2	once	TRBV6-6	TRBJ2-7	CASRKAGGPYEQYF	TGTGCCAGCAGGAAAGCGGGGGGCCCCTACGAGCAGTACTTC
.	.	TRBV11-2	TRBJ1-2	CASSLSRGYGYTF	TGTGCCAGCAGCTTAAGCAGGGGCTATGGCTACACCTTC